The present TCR beta chain was sequenced within a study of T cell repertoires in cytomegalovirus infection. On the study more broadly: The authors used CMV epitopes that were HLA-C-restricted (recently identified) and HLA-B-restricted (well studied). It was the public TCR beta signatures that indicated both CMV infection and matching HLA type. Study-wide results and limits: Dominating the ex vivo response were TCR beta clonotypes that were CMV-specific and HLA-C-restricted. The study identified carriers of CMV plus the relevant HLA from cumulative public TCR beta family frequency.

In the case of this clonotype: As yet, its antigen is unknown.

With 5 bases removed from V and 4 bases from J, the gap between germline ends came to 18 bases. The CDR3 contains 16 residues. Germline lookup yields CDR1 SNHLY and CDR2 FYNNEI. TCRdb passed the reads through MiXCR, listing each CDR3 protein once. The sample includes 550,000 to 850,000 distinct CDR3 sequences, around 31% of them seen just once. The chain employs TRBV2 and TRBJ1-5; maybe TRBD1 (6 bases). This specimen was cultured PBMCs, taken from culture after CMV antigen stimulation. The sequence came from a human donor in good health (CMV status not recorded). Some clones in this sample may be carry-over from other donors' samples. The CDR3 is CASSTQGPLTNQPQHF. As DNA, the CDR3 is TGTGCCAGCAGTACTCAGGGGCCATTAACTAATCAGCCCCAGCATTTT.